A single TCR beta chain is shown here with its context. No antigen is known for it. Treatment of the sample: approximately 18 received Ad26.COV2.S at low or high dose, single or two shots; about 5 received placebo; per-sample allocation not given. Following the first vaccine or placebo injection, samples were taken on day 63. V lost 2 bases and J lost 3, with 11 bases in between. This CDR3 has 15 amino acids. CDR1 is SGHNT and CDR2 is YYREEE in the germline V gene (reference sequence). This specimen comes from a study of Ad26.COV2.S vaccination and SARS-CoV-2 variants. The wider study: This donor came from the COV1001 trial of Ad26.COV2.S. Study outcomes and limitations: Possibly, TCR breadth and depth analyses underestimated total T cell responses.

Here immunoSEQ multiplex PCR was the method, and the copy in TCRdb shows in-frame clones only, minus some. This table holds roughly 380,000 clones, around nine tenths found once. The specimen comprised peripheral blood, sampled in a trial of Ad26.COV2.S vaccine versus placebo. The chain carries TRBV5-4 and TRBJ2-2; D assignment may be TRBD1 or TRBD2 (5 bases each). This clonotype was obtained from a person aged 18-60 years who received the Ad26.COV2.S COVID-19 vaccine or a placebo. CDR3 sequence reads: CASSLSQGDTGELFF. DNA for the CDR3: TGTGCCAGCAGCTTATCTCAGGGAGACACCGGGGAGCTGTTTTTT.